The rows below give T cell receptor beta chains drawn from one sample of a study of molecular identifiers for immune sequencing clone quantification. MiXCR was run by TCRdb on the PCR reads, yielding one entry per CDR3 protein. Of some 650,000 distinct CDR3 sequences in the sample, just under 20% were seen once. Sample: naive CD8+ T cells from blood, with Jurkat cell RNA spiked in. The source is a human donor in good health. Some libraries in this study had Jurkat cell RNA spiked in. CDR3s include the opening cysteine and the closing phenylalanine or tryptophan. The D gene is left open where the match is weak. Clone size, where shown, is once, few, many, or a class for clones that have expanded.

v_call	cdr3_length	clone_size	j_call	d_call	cdr3_aa	cdr3_nt
TRBV4-3	13	NA	TRBJ2-7	NA	CAGSQGRGYEQYF	TGCGCCGGCAGCCAGGGGAGGGGCTACGAGCAGTACTTC
TRBV7-9	13	many	TRBJ2-7	TRBD1	CATTTGGPYEQYF	TGTGCCACTACTACAGGGGGACCCTACGAGCAGTACTTC
TRBV20-1	13	many	TRBJ2-1	NA	CSARDFRGNEQFF	TGCAGTGCTCGGGACTTCCGAGGTAATGAGCAGTTCTTC
TRBV6-2/TRBV6-3	16	many	TRBJ2-5	NA	CASSYSIGENQETQYF	TGTGCCAGCAGTTACTCGATAGGGGAGAACCAAGAGACCCAGTACTTC
TRBV7-3	15	NA	TRBJ2-2	TRBD2	CASSSGTSPTGELFF	TGTGCCAGCAGCTCCGGGACTAGCCCCACCGGGGAGCTGTTTTTT
TRBV3-1	12	few	TRBJ2-1	NA	CASNAPGDEQFF	TGTGCCAGCAACGCGCCCGGCGATGAGCAGTTCTTC
TRBV18	14	NA	TRBJ2-7	NA	CASSPQDLTYEQYF	TGTGCCAGCTCACCTCAGGACCTAACCTACGAGCAGTACTTC
TRBV30	13	many	TRBJ1-1	NA	CASLLPPNTEAFF	TGTGCCTCCCTACTACCACCGAACACTGAAGCTTTCTTT
TRBV4-1	15	many	TRBJ1-3	NA	CASSQDTGTGNTIYF	TGCGCCAGCAGCCAAGATACAGGTACTGGAAACACCATATATTTT
TRBV12-3/TRBV12-4	15	many	TRBJ2-2	TRBD1	CASRPGTANTGELFF	TGTGCCAGCAGGCCCGGGACAGCTAACACCGGGGAGCTGTTTTTT
TRBV7-9	16	NA	TRBJ2-3	TRBD1	CASSLESGQVTDTQYF	TGTGCCAGCAGCTTAGAAAGTGGACAGGTAACAGATACGCAGTATTTT
TRBV20-1	14	many	TRBJ2-7	TRBD2	CSATGLADSYEQYF	TGCAGTGCTACTGGGCTAGCGGACTCCTACGAGCAGTACTTC
TRBV2	12	many	TRBJ1-4	NA	CASSVPDEKLFF	TGTGCCAGCAGTGTGCCGGACGAAAAACTGTTTTTT
TRBV12-3/TRBV12-4	16	many	TRBJ2-5	TRBD1	CASSRGTGSLQETQYF	TGTGCCAGCAGCAGGGGGACAGGGTCCTTACAAGAGACCCAGTACTTC
TRBV2	16	many	TRBJ2-7	NA	CASLVWQGPSGYEQYF	TGTGCCAGCCTAGTGTGGCAAGGCCCTTCCGGGTACGAGCAGTACTTC
TRBV29-1	12	many	TRBJ2-7	NA	CSVEAATYEQYF	TGCAGCGTTGAAGCGGCGACCTACGAGCAGTACTTC
TRBV30	14	once	TRBJ1-5	NA	CAWSLGYSNPPQHF	TGTGCCTGGAGTTTGGGATATAGCAATCCGCCCCAGCATTTT
TRBV5-5	14	many	TRBJ1-2	TRBD1	CASSLWDSNYGYTF	TGTGCCAGCAGCTTGTGGGACAGTAACTATGGCTACACCTTC
TRBV20-1	15	many	TRBJ1-2	NA	CSARSLTVRGYGYTF	TGCAGTGCTAGATCCCTGACCGTAAGAGGCTATGGCTACACCTTC
TRBV29-1	15	many	TRBJ2-3	TRBD2	CSVETSGRSTDTQYF	TGCAGCGTTGAGACTAGCGGGAGGAGTACAGATACGCAGTATTTT
TRBV3-1	14	many	TRBJ2-7	TRBD1	CASSQGQGVREQYF	TGTGCCAGCAGCCAAGGACAGGGGGTTCGGGAGCAGTACTTC
TRBV20-1	13	many	TRBJ1-2	TRBD1	CSARTGDNYGYTF	TGCAGTGCACGAACAGGGGATAACTATGGCTACACCTTC
TRBV23-1	15	many	TRBJ2-5	TRBD1	CASSDGTVSNETQYF	TGCGCCAGCAGTGATGGGACAGTCTCCAATGAGACCCAGTACTTC
TRBV6-5	15	many	TRBJ2-6	NA	CASSFRDSGANVLTF	TGTGCCAGCAGTTTCCGGGACTCTGGGGCCAACGTCCTGACTTTC
TRBV9	15	many	TRBJ1-5	NA	CASSVELVSNQPQHF	TGTGCCAGCAGCGTAGAACTGGTTAGCAATCAGCCCCAGCATTTT
TRBV29-1	13	many	TRBJ1-1	NA	CSVEGRLNTEAFF	TGCAGCGTTGAGGGGAGGTTGAACACTGAAGCTTTCTTT
TRBV12-5	16	many	TRBJ2-7	NA	CASGLVLEGPSYEQYF	TGTGCTAGTGGTTTGGTACTCGAAGGCCCCTCCTACGAGCAGTACTTC
TRBV30	14	few	TRBJ1-1	NA	CAWSQGILYTEAFF	TGTGCCTGGAGTCAGGGGATTTTGTACACTGAAGCTTTCTTT
TRBV21-1	17	once	TRBJ2-2	NA	CASSKASPRGGSGELFF	TGTGCCAGCAGCAAAGCGTCGCCGAGGGGAGGGTCCGGGGAGCTGTTTTTT
TRBV9	16	NA	TRBJ2-1	TRBD2	CASSVAGLADLNEQFF	TGTGCCAGCAGCGTAGCGGGGCTAGCGGATTTAAATGAGCAGTTCTTC
TRBV6-2/TRBV6-3	16	many	TRBJ2-7	NA	CASSAAALARSYEQYF	TGTGCCAGCAGCGCCGCGGCCCTAGCGCGCTCCTACGAGCAGTACTTC
TRBV2	15	many	TRBJ2-1	NA	CASSQTPSSSNEQFF	TGTGCCAGCAGCCAGACTCCATCCTCTAGCAATGAGCAGTTCTTC
TRBV4-1	14	many	TRBJ2-5	TRBD1	CASSQARDRETQYF	TGCGCCAGCAGCCAGGCCCGGGACAGGGAGACCCAGTACTTC
TRBV30	17	many	TRBJ2-2	NA	CAWRSPTPTEWTGELFF	TGTGCCTGGCGTTCCCCAACACCGACCGAGTGGACCGGGGAGCTGTTTTTT
TRBV11-2	16	few	TRBJ2-3	TRBD1	CASSPIVGQGPDTQYF	TGTGCCAGCAGCCCGATAGTGGGACAGGGACCAGATACGCAGTATTTT
TRBV6-2/TRBV6-3	15	once	TRBJ2-3	NA	CASSYRGLLTDTQYF	TGTGCCAGCAGTTACCGGGGGCTACTCACAGATACGCAGTATTTT
TRBV7-9	17	many	TRBJ2-2	NA	CASSGAGDRSVPGELFF	TGTGCCAGCAGCGGGGCGGGCGACCGCTCAGTTCCCGGGGAGCTGTTTTTT
TRBV7-8	16	many	TRBJ2-1	TRBD2	CASTKTSGPYYNEQFF	TGTGCCAGCACCAAAACTAGCGGGCCATACTACAATGAGCAGTTCTTC
TRBV28	15	NA	TRBJ1-5	TRBD1	CASSLTGVSNQPQHF	TGTGCCAGCAGTCTAACAGGGGTTAGCAATCAGCCCCAGCATTTT
TRBV5-4	16	many	TRBJ2-3	TRBD1	CASSLGQGGVFDTQYF	TGTGCCAGCAGCTTGGGACAGGGGGGGGTTTTTGATACGCAGTATTTT
TRBV20-1	16	many	TRBJ2-2	NA	CSARDEKTRGTGELFF	TGCAGTGCTAGAGATGAGAAAACGAGGGGAACCGGGGAGCTGTTTTTT
TRBV12-3/TRBV12-4	14	NA	TRBJ2-2	NA	CASTQTGAIGELFF	TGTGCCAGCACCCAGACGGGGGCGATCGGGGAGCTGTTTTTT
TRBV11-2	15	few	TRBJ2-1	NA	CASSLGFNTDGEQFF	TGTGCCAGCAGCTTGGGGTTCAACACGGATGGTGAGCAGTTCTTC
TRBV3-1	15	NA	TRBJ2-5	NA	CASSRRDRQGETQYF	TGTGCCAGCAGCCGAAGAGACCGGCAGGGAGAGACCCAGTACTTC
TRBV4-3	16	few	TRBJ2-1	TRBD2	CASSRSGSSSYNEQFF	TGCGCCAGCAGCCGTAGCGGGTCGAGCTCCTACAATGAGCAGTTCTTC
TRBV2	15	many	TRBJ2-3	TRBD2	CASSDGGYSTDTQYF	TGTGCCAGCAGTGACGGGGGGTACAGCACAGATACGCAGTATTTT
TRBV3-1	14	NA	TRBJ2-1	NA	CASSQITGPNEQFF	TGTGCCAGCAGCCAGATTACAGGGCCCAATGAGCAGTTCTTC
TRBV30	17	few	TRBJ2-6	NA	CAWSRGAIGPGANVPTF	TGTGCCTGGAGTAGGGGGGCGATTGGACCTGGGGCCAACGTCCCGACTTTC
TRBV4-3	16	NA	TRBJ2-7	TRBD1	CAGSQDRGQGDYEQYF	TGCGCCGGCAGCCAAGATAGGGGACAGGGAGACTACGAGCAGTACTTC
TRBV19	15	NA	TRBJ2-1	TRBD2	CASSIMSSGNNEQFF	TGTGCCAGTAGTATTATGTCTAGCGGCAACAATGAGCAGTTCTTC
TRBV4-2	18	few	TRBJ1-3	TRBD1	CASSHSVGDSYSGNTIYF	TGTGCCAGCAGCCACTCCGTGGGGGACAGTTACTCTGGAAACACCATATATTTT
TRBV12-3/TRBV12-4	13	many	TRBJ1-3	NA	CAVPWASGNTIYF	TGTGCCGTCCCATGGGCGTCTGGAAACACCATATATTTT
TRBV6-5	16	NA	TRBJ2-5	NA	CARSGERDLIQETQYF	TGTGCCAGGAGTGGGGAAAGGGACTTAATACAAGAGACCCAGTACTTC
TRBV27	14	NA	TRBJ1-1	NA	CASSLDPVGTEAFF	TGTGCCAGCAGTTTGGACCCGGTGGGGACTGAAGCTTTCTTT
TRBV20-1	11	many	TRBJ2-1	NA	CSARLLNEQFF	TGCAGTGCTAGACTCCTCAATGAGCAGTTCTTC
TRBV6-1	13	many	TRBJ2-7	NA	CAIVSPLSYEQYF	TGTGCCATCGTTTCCCCCCTCTCCTACGAGCAGTACTTC
TRBV20-1	15	many	TRBJ2-7	NA	CSARGDATSSYEQYF	TGCAGTGCTAGGGGGGACGCTACTAGCTCCTACGAGCAGTACTTC
TRBV3-1	17	NA	TRBJ2-5	TRBD2	CASSPLRGLAGQETQYF	TGTGCCAGCAGCCCTCTCCGGGGGCTAGCGGGGCAAGAGACCCAGTACTTC
TRBV6-5	13	few	TRBJ2-2	NA	CASSIRVTGELFF	TGTGCCAGCAGCATCAGGGTTACCGGGGAGCTGTTTTTT
TRBV3-1	16	many	TRBJ2-6	NA	CASSQDLYSGANVLTF	TGTGCCAGCAGCCAAGATTTATATTCTGGGGCCAACGTCCTGACTTTC